This TCR beta chain was identified during a study of blood T cell repertoires in COVID-19. Study in general: Material from acute and convalescent COVID-19 was sourced from the United States, Italy and Spain. T cells, B-cell-depleted T cells, or PBMCs supplied cDNA or gDNA.

V was cut by 3 bases and J by 1 base, with 16 bases left in between. CDR3 length equals 17 residues. Germline CDR1 is SGHRS and CDR2 is YFSETQ. Sequencing used immunoSEQ multiplex PCR; TCRdb keeps in-frame clones, though not all of them. This repertoire shows fewer than 75,000 clones, 65% to 85% found once; its top ten account for 3.2%. Sequenced input: peripheral blood. The V call is TRBV5-1, the J call TRBJ2-2; weak D call: TRBD2 (6 bases). This TCR was recovered from a man aged 60-69 years with acute or convalescent COVID-19. In nucleotides, the CDR3 is TGCGCCAGCAGCTCGGAAGCCCCGGGACTGAACACCGGGGAGCTGTTTTTT. It codes for CASSSEAPGLNTGELFF.